Included here is one T cell receptor beta chain sequence, with context. The clone's antigen remains unknown. Per-base quality was not reported, and no clone a single base away is much larger than it. The library was produced with the immunoSEQ multiplex PCR assay. Held by TCRdb, this immuneACCESS table contains in-frame sequences only and omits some clones. Under half of the omission traces to an unresolved V gene where checked; the cause of the rest is unknown. Here the sample has almost 85,000 clones; less than 98% occur a single time. The top ten clones comprise more than 0.15% of the sample. These data come from a study of technical replicates of blood from several donors (dated 2017 in TCRdb). Trimming takes 4 bases from V and 4 bases from J, and the germline ends sit 5 bases apart. From the cysteine through the phenylalanine, the CDR3 covers 13 amino acids. Here the CDR3 DNA is all that survives: 39 bases in frame from base 1. Reading the germline V gene gives CDR1 SNHLY and CDR2 FYNNEI.

The chain uses TRBV2 and TRBJ1-6; the D region possibly corresponds to TRBD1 (5 bases align). Sequenced: T cells isolated from PBMCs. The sequence was obtained from a human donor in good health. The sequence in DNA is TGTGCCAGCAGTGGACAGTATAATTCACCCCTCCACTTT. It codes for CASSGQYNSPLHF.